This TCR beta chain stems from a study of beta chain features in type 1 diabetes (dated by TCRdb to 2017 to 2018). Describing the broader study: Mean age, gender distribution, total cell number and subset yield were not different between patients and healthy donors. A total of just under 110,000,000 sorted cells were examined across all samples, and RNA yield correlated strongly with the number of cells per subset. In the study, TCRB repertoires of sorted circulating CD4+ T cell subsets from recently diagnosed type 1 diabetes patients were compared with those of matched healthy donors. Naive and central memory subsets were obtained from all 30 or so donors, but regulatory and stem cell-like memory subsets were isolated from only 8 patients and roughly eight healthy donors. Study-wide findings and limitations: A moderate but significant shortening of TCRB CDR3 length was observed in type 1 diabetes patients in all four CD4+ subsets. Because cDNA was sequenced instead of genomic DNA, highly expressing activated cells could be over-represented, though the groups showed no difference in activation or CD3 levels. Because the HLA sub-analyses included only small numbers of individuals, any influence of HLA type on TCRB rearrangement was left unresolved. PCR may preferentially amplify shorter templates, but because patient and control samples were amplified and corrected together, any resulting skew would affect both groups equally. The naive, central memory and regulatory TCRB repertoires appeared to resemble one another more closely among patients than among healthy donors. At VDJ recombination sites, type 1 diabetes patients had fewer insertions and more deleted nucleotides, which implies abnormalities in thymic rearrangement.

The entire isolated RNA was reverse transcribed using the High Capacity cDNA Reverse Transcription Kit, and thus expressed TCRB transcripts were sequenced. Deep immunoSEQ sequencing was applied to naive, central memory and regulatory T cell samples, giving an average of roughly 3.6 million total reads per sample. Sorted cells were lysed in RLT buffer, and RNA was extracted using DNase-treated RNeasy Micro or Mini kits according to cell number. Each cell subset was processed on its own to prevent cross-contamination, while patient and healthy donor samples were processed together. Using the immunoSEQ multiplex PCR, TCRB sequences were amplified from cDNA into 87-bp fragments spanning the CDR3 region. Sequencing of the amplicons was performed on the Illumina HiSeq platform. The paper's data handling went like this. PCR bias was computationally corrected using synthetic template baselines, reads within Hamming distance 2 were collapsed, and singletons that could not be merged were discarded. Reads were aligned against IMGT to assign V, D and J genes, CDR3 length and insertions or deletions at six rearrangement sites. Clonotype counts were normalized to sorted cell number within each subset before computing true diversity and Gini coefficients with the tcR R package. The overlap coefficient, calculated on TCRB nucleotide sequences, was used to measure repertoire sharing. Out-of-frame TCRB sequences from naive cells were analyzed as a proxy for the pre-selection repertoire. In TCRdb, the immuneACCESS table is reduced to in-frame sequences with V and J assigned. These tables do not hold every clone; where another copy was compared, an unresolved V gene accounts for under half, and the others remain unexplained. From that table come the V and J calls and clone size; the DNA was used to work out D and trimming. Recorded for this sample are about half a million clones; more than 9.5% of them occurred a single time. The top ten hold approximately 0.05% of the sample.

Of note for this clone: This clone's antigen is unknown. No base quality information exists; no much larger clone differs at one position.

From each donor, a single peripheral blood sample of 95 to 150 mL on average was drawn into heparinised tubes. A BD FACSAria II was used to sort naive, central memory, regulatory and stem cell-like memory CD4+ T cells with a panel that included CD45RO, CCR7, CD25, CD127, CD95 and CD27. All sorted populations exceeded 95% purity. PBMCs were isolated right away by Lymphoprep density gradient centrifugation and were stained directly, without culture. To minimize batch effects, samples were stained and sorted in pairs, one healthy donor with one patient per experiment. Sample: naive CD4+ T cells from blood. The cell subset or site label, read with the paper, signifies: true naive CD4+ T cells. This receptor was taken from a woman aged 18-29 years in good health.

The DNA is TGTGCCAGCACAAACTCTGGGGCCAACGTCCTGACTTTC. It codes for CASTNSGANVLTF. This receptor chain uses TRBV2 and TRBJ2-6; the D gene lacks a confident call. Cut back by 7 bases and 0 bases, the V and J ends lie 4 bases apart. The germline V gene supplies CDR1 SNHLY and CDR2 FYNNEI. Reading from cysteine to phenylalanine, the CDR3 counts 13 amino acids. Only the CDR3 part of the read is kept: 39 bases, read in frame from the first base.